The 32 T cell receptor beta chains reported below all come from one sample, sequenced in a study of blood T cells in healthy people across ages. With a J-beta primer mix and a sample-barcoded 5' primer, a second PCR ran roughly 6 to 11 cycles. Each CDR3 protein gets one entry after TCRdb re-called the 5' RACE reads with MiXCR. The profile covers under 700,000 distinct CDR3 sequences, with about 25% appearing a single time and 8.7% taken by the ten largest. These same data were also listed under a study on T cells of mothers and their children.

Material for sequencing was blood. Source of these receptors: a boy younger than 18 in good health.

V and J are TRBV6-2 or TRBV6-3 and TRBJ2-1; D possibly corresponds to TRBD2 (6 bases). Trimming took 6 bases from V and 1 from J, leaving 28 bases between them. The CDR3 covers 20 residues. In germline, CDR1 is MNHEY, CDR2 SVGEGT. The CDR3 reads CASRSLLFSEEGESYNEQFF. Here the CDR3 DNA reads TGTGCCAGCAGATCCCTTCTCTTCTCCGAGGAGGGTGAATCCTACAATGAGCAGTTCTTC.

This clonotype was picked up a small number of times. This rearrangement joins TRBV7-9 to TRBJ2-5; 10 nucleotides align to TRBD1. The germline V gene encodes CDR1 SEHNR and CDR2 FQNEAQ (reference sequence). This CDR3 region has 15 residues. The V segment lost 4 bases and the J segment 4 bases; nucleotides outside the gene matches: 6. CDR3 bases: TGTGCCAGCAGCTCACCCGGGACAGGGGCAGAGACCCAGTACTTC. It yields the protein CASSSPGTGAETQYF.

This chain joins TRBV7-9 and TRBJ1-5; weak D call: TRBD1 (5 bases). The V gene's germline CDR1 is SEHNR and CDR2 FQNEAQ (reference sequence). The length of the CDR3 is 16 residues. With 5 bases removed from V and 5 bases from J, the gap between germline ends came to 19 bases. Written as DNA, the CDR3 is TGTGCCAGCAGCGGCGGTCCGGGAGGAGGGGATCAGCCCCAGCATTTT. Residues: CASSGGPGGGDQPQHF.

The rearrangement links TRBV7-2 to TRBJ1-6; D perhaps matches TRBD1 (5 bases). The CDR3 is 14 amino acids. Germline-derived CDR1 and CDR2 are SGHTA and FQGNSA. V was shortened by 5 bases and J by 0 bases, with 5 bases between the two germline ends. The CDR3 loop is CASSRGSYNSPLHF. CDR3 sequence (DNA): TGTGCCAGCAGCAGGGGCTCCTATAATTCACCCCTCCACTTT.

This clonotype was counted between two and nine times. The chain has TRBV28 and TRBJ2-7; 7 positions match TRBD2. CDR3 length: 16 residues. Germline V gene data show CDR1 as MDHEN and CDR2 as SYDVKM. J gave up 7 bases and V 1 base, and 13 bases lay outside the gene matches. The CDR3 spells CASSLYGLVYSGEQYF. The DNA of the CDR3 is TGTGCCAGCAGTTTATACGGACTAGTCTACTCGGGGGAGCAGTACTTC.

This chain links TRBV3-1 with TRBJ1-1, with a tentative D call TRBD1 (6 bases). The V and J ends lost 5 bases and 10 bases respectively, with 17 bases between them. CDR3 length: 13 residues. Germline V gene data show CDR1 as LGHDT and CDR2 as YNNKEL (reference sequence). CDR3 nucleotide sequence: TGTGCCAGCAGCTCTCGGTTGGGGGCCGCAGCTTTCTTT. Encoded protein: CASSSRLGAAAFF. The full variable domain, completed using reference TRBV3-1 and TRBJ1-1, is DTAVSQTPKYLVTQMGNDKSIKCEQNLGHDTMYWYKQDSKKFLKIMFSYNNKELIINETVPNRFSPKSPDKAHLNLHINSLELGDSAVYFCASSSRLGAAAFFGQGTRLTVV.

The gene calls are TRBV7-9 and TRBJ1-1, with D uncertain. The CDR3 is made up of 14 amino acids. The germline CDR1 and CDR2 sequences are SEHNR and FQNEAQ (reference sequence). V was pared by 4 bases and J by 5 bases, with 14 bases between. In DNA form, the CDR3 reads TGTGCCAGCAGCTCTGTGGCTAGGAGAACTGAAGCTTTCTTT. It codes for CASSSVARRTEAFF.

This clonotype was recorded at least ten times. The chain couples TRBV20-1 to TRBJ2-7; 7 bases are a match to TRBD2. Germline values: CDR1 DFQATT, CDR2 SNEGSKA (reference sequence). V was clipped by 0 bases and J by 3 bases; unmatched bases: 5. The CDR3 covers 14 residues. CDR3 residues: CSARDLTSDYEQYF. The CDR3 DNA sequence: TGCAGTGCTAGAGATCTTACTAGCGACTACGAGCAGTACTTC.

The chain combines TRBV2 with TRBJ1-2, with D unresolved. Germline V CDR1 and CDR2: SNHLY, FYNNEI. The CDR3 extends over 13 amino acids. V gave up 10 bases and J gave up 1 base, with 13 bases separating them. The CDR3 DNA is TGTGCCACCCGGGAGGACCTTAACTATGGCTACACCTTC. This encodes CATREDLNYGYTF.

This clonotype was seen only a few times. V is TRBV6-2 or TRBV6-3 and J is TRBJ2-1, with unresolved D. The CDR3 is 13 residues long. The ends were cut back, 1 base at V and 4 bases at J, with 5 bases in the middle. Germline V lookup: CDR1 MNHEY, CDR2 SVGEGT. The CDR3 reads CASSYYGYNEQFF. The CDR3 bases are TGTGCCAGCAGTTACTACGGATACAATGAGCAGTTCTTC.

This clonotype has a handful of counts. The rearrangement joins TRBV9 to TRBJ2-5; D tentatively reads TRBD1 or TRBD2 (5 bases each). The J call is in doubt because the DNA end fits TRBJ2-7 better. The germline V gene has CDR1 SGDLS and CDR2 YYNGEE. The CDR3 contains 16 residues. CDR3 sequence reads: CASSVNDGAAVYEQYF. Here the CDR3 DNA reads TGTGCCAGCAGCGTAAATGACGGGGCGGCCGTCTACGAGCAGTACTTC.

This chain links TRBV2 with TRBJ2-7, with 10 bases fitting TRBD1. Trimming removed 9 bases from V and 2 bases from J; junction bases left unmatched: 7. CDR1 is SNHLY, CDR2 FYNNEI, per germline. This CDR3 has 14 residues. The CDR3 loop is CARRQGASTYEQYF. In DNA, the CDR3 is TGTGCCAGAAGACAGGGGGCGTCTACCTACGAGCAGTACTTC.

The table lists this clonotype with many counts. The chain links TRBV6-2 or TRBV6-3 to TRBJ1-1; 7 nucleotides line up with TRBD1. The trim removed 1 base at V and 6 bases at J, leaving 5 bases unmatched. CDR3 length: 14 amino acids. CDR1 is MNHEY and CDR2 is SVGEGT in the germline V gene. The CDR3 DNA reads as TGTGCCAGCAGTTACTTAGGGGGCCAGGCTGAAGCTTTCTTT. Translation gives CASSYLGGQAEAFF.

This clonotype was seen many times. This chain connects TRBV7-2 to TRBJ2-1; D may be TRBD1 or TRBD2 (6 bases each). With 3 bases removed from V and 3 bases from J, the gap between germline ends came to 9 bases. The CDR3 loop spans 14 amino acids. In germline, CDR1 is SGHTA, CDR2 FQGNSA. This chain's CDR3 is CASSLGGLYNEQFF. The CDR3 nucleotides read TGTGCCAGCAGCTTGGGGGGCCTCTACAATGAGCAGTTCTTC.

The V and J genes are TRBV7-8 and TRBJ2-7; tentative D call: TRBD1 (5 bases). This CDR3 comprises 15 residues. V was shortened by 1 base and J by 6 bases, with 16 bases between the two germline ends. CDR1 and CDR2 from the germline V gene are SGHVS and FQNEAQ. Here the CDR3 DNA reads TGTGCCAGCAGCTTAGGGGGCGCAGGTATCAGCGAGCAGTACTTC. It codes for CASSLGGAGISEQYF.

The chain employs TRBV11-2 and TRBJ2-4; 12 bases line up with TRBD2. This CDR3 is built from 15 residues. The germline CDR1 and CDR2 sequences are SGHAT and FQNNGV. J was trimmed by 5 bases and V by 3 bases; bases with no gene match: 2. CDR3 region: CASSFLAGGENIQYF. CDR3 in DNA: TGTGCCAGCAGCTTCCTAGCGGGAGGGGAAAACATTCAGTACTTC.

This clonotype has more than one count but fewer than ten. The genes are TRBV12-3 or TRBV12-4 and TRBJ2-1; D might be TRBD2 (6 bases). The CDR3 is made up of 13 amino acids. Trimming left V 4 bases short and J 9 bases short, with 13 bases between. The CDR3 nucleotides read TGTGCCAGCAGTTGGCGGGAATACGGTGAGCAGTTCTTC. Its translation is CASSWREYGEQFF.

This chain connects TRBV3-1 to TRBJ2-5, with D tentatively TRBD2 (5 bases). The germline V gene has CDR1 LGHDT and CDR2 YNNKEL (reference sequence). V shed 1 base and J shed 1 base, with 13 bases lying between them. This CDR3 is built from 16 residues. CDR3 sequence reads: CASSQGEGLIQETQYF. Here the CDR3 DNA reads TGTGCCAGCAGCCAAGGAGAAGGACTGATCCAAGAGACCCAGTACTTC.

This clonotype turned up a few times. This sequence joins TRBV4-1 and TRBJ2-7; D call uncertain. This CDR3 region has 13 residues. The V and J ends lost 5 bases and 4 bases respectively, with 12 bases between them. In germline, CDR1 is MGHRA, CDR2 YSYEKL. The CDR3 nucleotides read TGCGCCAGCAGCGTGGTAGTCGGTTACGAGCAGTACTTC. Encoded protein: CASSVVVGYEQYF.

This clonotype has a count of ten or more. This chain links TRBV24-1 with TRBJ2-3; D remains ambiguous. This CDR3 is 15 amino acids long. Looked up from germline, CDR1 is KGHDR and CDR2 is SFDVKD. V was clipped by 1 base and J by 4 bases, with 11 bases between them. In DNA form, the CDR3 reads TGTGCCACCAGTGATTTTGCAGGTCCCTCAGATACGCAGTATTTT. Translated, it gives CATSDFAGPSDTQYF.

This clonotype was seen only a few times. This likely comes from a read error, as the CDR3 has no conserved phenylalanine or tryptophan at its end. This chain connects TRBV5-1 to TRBJ2-3; 8 nucleotides match TRBD1. Germline V gene lookup returns CDR1 SGHRS and CDR2 YFSETQ. V lost 3 bases, J lost 0 bases, and 12 bases stayed unmatched. This CDR3 contains 18 residues. The CDR3 loop reads CASSWDRRAGASTDTQYL. The DNA for the CDR3 is TGCGCCAGCAGCTGGGACAGGCGGGCCGGGGCTAGCACAGATACGCAGTATCTT.

The genes are TRBV4-3 and TRBJ2-1; 9 nucleotides agree with TRBD2. V was clipped by 1 base and J by 8 bases; unmatched bases: 3. The germline V gene encodes CDR1 LGHNA and CDR2 YSLEER. This CDR3 spans 14 amino acids. The CDR3 sequence is CASSQAIAGDEQFF. The CDR3 bases are TGCGCCAGCAGCCAAGCAATAGCGGGAGATGAGCAGTTCTTC.

The V and J genes are TRBV2 and TRBJ1-4; 8 bases align to TRBD1. CDR1 and CDR2 (germline): SNHLY, FYNNEI. The CDR3 extends over 17 amino acids. V lost 6 bases and J lost 7; bases outside the gene matches: 16. CDR3 sequence reads: CASSSRETGVWSEKLFF. Written as DNA, the CDR3 is TGTGCCAGCAGCTCCCGGGAGACAGGGGTATGGAGTGAAAAACTGTTTTTT.

This clonotype was detected only a few times. CDR3 region: CASSSFGLGRSYEQYF. As DNA, the CDR3 is TGTGCCAGCAGTAGCTTCGGTCTGGGACGGTCCTACGAGCAGTACTTC. J is TRBJ2-5 and V is TRBV6-2 or TRBV6-3; either TRBD1 or TRBD2 may fit D (5 bases each). The DNA matches TRBJ2-7 better at its end, which makes the J call doubtful. CDR3 length: 16 residues. Per germline, CDR1 MNHEY and CDR2 SVGEGT.

The chain has TRBV25-1 and TRBJ1-1; 9 positions match TRBD1. In germline, CDR1 is MGHDK, CDR2 SYGVNS. This CDR3 is 15 amino acids long. J gave up 3 bases and V 8 bases, and 10 bases lay outside the gene matches. CDR3 DNA: TGTGCCAGCCACCCCTGGACAGGGGAGGACACTGAAGCTTTCTTT. It specifies CASHPWTGEDTEAFF.

In its sample, this clonotype was seen a few times. The gene calls are TRBV6-1 and TRBJ2-7; either TRBD1 or TRBD2 may fit D (5 bases each). The CDR3 spans 14 residues. The germline V and J ends were trimmed by 8 bases and 0 bases, with 14 bases remaining between them. Germline lookup yields CDR1 MNHNS and CDR2 SASEGT. DNA of the CDR3: TGTGCCAGCCAGGTCATGGGGGACTCCTACGAGCAGTACTTC. Its protein is CASQVMGDSYEQYF.

The table lists this clonotype with a few counts. The chain links TRBV2 to TRBJ2-7, with D perhaps matching TRBD1 (7 bases). V gave up 7 bases and J gave up 5 bases, with 15 bases separating them. Germline V gives CDR1 SNHLY, CDR2 FYNNEI. This CDR3 region has 13 residues. The CDR3 DNA follows: TGTGCCAGCACCAGGGGGGACAGCGACGAGCAGTACTTC. Translating it yields CASTRGDSDEQYF.

A few counts support this clonotype. The V gene is TRBV9, the J gene TRBJ2-1, with 7 nucleotides matching TRBD2. Germline V gives CDR1 SGDLS, CDR2 YYNGEE. Unmatched junction bases numbered 4, after V lost 1 base and J lost 3 bases. The CDR3 contains 15 residues. In DNA form, the CDR3 reads TGTGCCAGCAGCGTACTAGCGGCTAACTACAATGAGCAGTTCTTC. This translates into CASSVLAANYNEQFF. Full variable domain (outside the CDR3, taken from reference TRBV9 and TRBJ2-1): DSGVTQTPKHLITATGQRVTLRCSPRSGDLSVYWYQQSLDQGLQFLIQYYNGEERAKGNILERFSAQQFPDLHSELNLSSLELGDSALYFCASSVLAANYNEQFFGPGTRLTVL.

This chain connects TRBV12-3 or TRBV12-4 to TRBJ2-5, with 9 nucleotides matching TRBD1. Trimming took 2 bases from V and 13 from J; bases not matched to a gene: 11. This CDR3 has 14 amino acids. CDR3 DNA sequence: TGTGCCAGCAGTTTAAGGGACAGGGTCCACGAGCGGTACTTC. Translated, it gives CASSLRDRVHERYF.

The chain employs TRBV10-3 and TRBJ2-1; 11 bases align to TRBD2. Germline-derived CDR1 and CDR2 are ENHRY and SYGVKD. The CDR3 covers 18 residues. Unmatched junction bases numbered 9, after V lost 0 bases and J lost 5 bases. CDR3 sequence: CAISESATGTSGNNEQFF. The DNA for the CDR3 is TGTGCCATCAGTGAGTCAGCCACGGGGACTAGCGGTAACAATGAGCAGTTCTTC.

This clonotype has only a few counts. The chain joins TRBV6-5 to TRBJ2-2; 7 bases are shared with TRBD2. This CDR3 comprises 14 residues. The germline V gene encodes CDR1 MNHEY and CDR2 SVGAGI. V was pared by 6 bases and J by 1 base, with 2 bases of the junction left unmatched. In DNA form, the CDR3 reads TGTGCCAGCAGGTCTAGCGGGAACACCGGGGAGCTGTTTTTT. Amino acids: CASRSSGNTGELFF.

This sequence joins TRBV10-3 and TRBJ1-2, with 7 positions matching TRBD1. Looked up from germline, CDR1 is ENHRY and CDR2 is SYGVKD. The V gene end was trimmed by 6 bases and the J gene end by 4 bases; junction bases not matched to a gene: 5. This CDR3 has 13 amino acids. CDR3: CAIRPTGSYGYTF. CDR3 in DNA: TGTGCCATCAGGCCGACAGGGTCCTATGGCTACACCTTC.